These 5 T cell receptor beta chains were all obtained from the same sample, sequenced in a study of blood T cell repertoires in COVID-19. Sequencing used immunoSEQ multiplex PCR; TCRdb keeps in-frame clones, though not all of them. The table lists 300,000 to 350,000 clones, roughly 87% of them singletons. Sequencing was carried out using peripheral blood. These receptors were taken from a man between 18 and 35 years old with active or convalescent COVID-19.

V is TRBV10-1 and J is TRBJ2-3; no definite D call. Looked up from germline, CDR1 is WNHNN and CDR2 is SYGVQD (reference sequence). This CDR3 comprises 15 residues. The germline V and J ends were trimmed by 6 bases and 1 base, with 14 bases remaining between them. This CDR3 reads CASSRVGSGTDTQYF. Written as DNA, the CDR3 is TGCGCCAGCAGCCGCGTCGGGTCTGGCACAGATACGCAGTATTTT.

The chain employs TRBV3-1 (or the pseudogene TRBV3-2) and TRBJ1-5; a possible D gene is TRBD1 (6 bases). The V gene lost 5 bases and the J gene lost 6 bases, with 14 bases spanning the gap. Germline V gene lookup returns CDR1 LGHDT and CDR2 YNNKEL (reference sequence). CDR3 length equals 14 residues. The CDR3 DNA reads as TGTGCCAGCAGCGAAACAGGGAATGGTCAGCCCCAGCATTTT. Translated: CASSETGNGQPQHF.

CDR3 residues: CASSVASGNTEAFF. The CDR3 DNA follows: TGTGCCAGCAGCGTAGCTAGCGGGAACACTGAAGCTTTCTTT. The genes are TRBV9 and TRBJ1-1; D not certain. Trimming shortened V by 0 bases and J by 1 base, and 7 bases separated the two germline ends. CDR1 SGDLS and CDR2 YYNGEE come from the germline V gene. The CDR3 totals 14 residues.

As DNA, the CDR3 is TGTGCCAGCAGCGTCGAGACAGGGGCATACTACGAGCAGTACTTC. This encodes CASSVETGAYYEQYF. The genes are TRBV9 and TRBJ2-7, with 8 bases that match TRBD1. The V segment lost 2 bases and the J segment 3 bases; nucleotides outside the gene matches: 7. CDR1 is SGDLS and CDR2 is YYNGEE in the germline V gene. The CDR3 totals 15 residues. The complete variable domain, with remaining parts taken from reference TRBV9 and TRBJ2-7, reads DSGVTQTPKHLITATGQRVTLRCSPRSGDLSVYWYQQSLDQGLQFLIQYYNGEERAKGNILERFSAQQFPDLHSELNLSSLELGDSALYFCASSVETGAYYEQYFGPGTRLTVT.

This clone has a single count. The chain has TRBV10-3 and TRBJ2-7, with D perhaps matching TRBD2 (5 bases). There are 13 residues in the CDR3. Between the trimmed V and J ends, which lost 3 bases and 1 base, there was a span of 7 bases. Germline V CDR1 and CDR2: ENHRY, SYGVKD. The CDR3 region has the DNA TGTGCCATCAGTGACGGGGTGTCCTACGAGCAGTACTTC. Protein product: CAISDGVSYEQYF.